The following is a TCR beta chain sequence with its context. These data come from a study of OX40 agonist ivuxolimab in advanced cancers. Study at large: Participants averaged 60 years of age (range roughly 23 to 85) and were roughly 80% male.

The assay was immunoSEQ multiplex PCR, and TCRdb's table has in-frame clones only and misses some. Among about 82,000 clones, approximately 85% were seen once, and the ten largest hold 2% to 3%. This CDR3 region has 13 residues. CDR1 and CDR2 from the germline V gene are SNHLY and FYNNEI. The junction had 7 bases not matched to a gene; V was cut back by 4 bases and J by 8 bases. The sequenced sample was CD4+ or CD8+ T cells sorted from blood, obtained in a trial of the OX40 agonist ivuxolimab. The clonotype originates from an adult with an advanced solid tumor such as melanoma, head and neck, liver or kidney cancer. This chain connects TRBV2 to TRBJ1-2; 7 nucleotides align to TRBD1. DNA for the CDR3: TGTGCCAGCAGTGGGGACAGCTTAGAAGGCTACACCTTC. This codes for CASSGDSLEGYTF. The whole variable domain, remainder taken from reference TRBV2 and TRBJ1-2, is EPEVTQTPSHQVTQMGQEVILRCVPISNHLYFYWYRQILGQKVEFLVSFYNNEISEKSEIFDDQFSVERPDGSNFTLKIRSTKLEDSAMYFCASSGDSLEGYTFGSGTRLTVV.